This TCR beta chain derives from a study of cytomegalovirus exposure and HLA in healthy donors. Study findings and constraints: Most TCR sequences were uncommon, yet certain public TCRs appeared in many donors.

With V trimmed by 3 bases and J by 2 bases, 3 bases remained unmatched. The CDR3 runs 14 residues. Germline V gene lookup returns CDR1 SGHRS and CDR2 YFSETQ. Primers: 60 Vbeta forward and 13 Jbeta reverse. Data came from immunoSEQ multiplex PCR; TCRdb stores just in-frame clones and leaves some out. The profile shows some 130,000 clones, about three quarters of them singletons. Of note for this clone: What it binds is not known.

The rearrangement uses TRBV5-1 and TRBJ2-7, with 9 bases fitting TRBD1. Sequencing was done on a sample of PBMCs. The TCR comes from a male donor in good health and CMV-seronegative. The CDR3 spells CASSSDRGTYEQYF. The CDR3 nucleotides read TGCGCCAGCAGCTCGGACAGGGGTACCTACGAGCAGTACTTC. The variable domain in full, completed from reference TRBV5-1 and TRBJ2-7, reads KAGVTQTPRYLIKTRGQQVTLSCSPISGHRSVSWYQQTPGQGLQFLFEYFSETQRNKGNFPGRFSGRQFSNSRSEMNVSTLELGDSALYLCASSSDRGTYEQYFGPGTRLTVT.